A single sample is the source of the 4 T cell receptor beta chains below, sequenced in a study of breast tumors, draining lymph nodes, adjacent tissues. Samples came from axillary lymph nodes draining the breast cancer. Via MiXCR, TCRdb re-called the multiplex PCR reads, giving one row per CDR3 protein. The sample consists of about 140,000 distinct CDR3 sequences, 32% of them appearing once. Sequenced sample: axillary lymph node tissue. The source is a female donor with breast cancer. Some clones in this sample may be carry-over from other donors' samples.

The J gene is TRBJ2-7, the V gene TRBV28; D not resolved. CDR3 size: 12 residues. V dropped 6 bases and J dropped 4 bases, with 10 bases sitting between them. Germline CDR1 MDHEN, CDR2 SYDVKM. The CDR3 coding sequence is TGTGCCAGCAGATCCTACAGTTACGAGCAGTACTTC. Translating it yields CASRSYSYEQYF.

In this sample, this clonotype turned up many times. The rearrangement joins TRBV19 to TRBJ2-2; maybe TRBD1 (5 bases). The CDR3 loop spans 15 amino acids. The V end lost 5 bases, the J end lost 0 bases, and 10 bases lay between the germline ends. Germline V gene lookup returns CDR1 LNHDA and CDR2 SQIVND (reference sequence). The CDR3 DNA sequence: TGTGCCAGTAGTCCTGCGACAGCGAACACCGGGGAGCTGTTTTTT. Translation: CASSPATANTGELFF. Looking up the rest from reference TRBV19 and TRBJ2-2 gives the full variable domain: DGGITQSPKYLFRKEGQNVTLSCEQNLNHDAMYWYRQDPGQGLRLIYYSQIVNDFQKGDIAEGYSVSREKKESFPLTVTSAQKNPTAFYLCASSPATANTGELFFGEGSRLTVL.

This clonotype was recorded a few times. The CDR3 protein is CASSRREHTEAFF. The CDR3 DNA is TGTGCCAGCAGCCGACGGGAACACACTGAAGCTTTCTTT. J is TRBJ1-1 and V is TRBV6-4, with D uncertain. The ends were cut back, 6 bases at V and 3 bases at J, with 11 bases in the middle. Germline assignment: CDR1 MRHNA and CDR2 SNTAGT. The length of the CDR3 is 13 residues.

This clonotype turned up a few times. This chain uses TRBV19 with TRBJ1-1; D gene unclear. This CDR3 contains 16 residues. V was cut by 3 bases and J by 0 bases, with 14 bases left in between. Looked up from germline, CDR1 is LNHDA and CDR2 is SQIVND (reference sequence). DNA of the CDR3: TGTGCCAGTAGTATTGGGAGGCAGACGATGAACACTGAAGCTTTCTTT. Residues: CASSIGRQTMNTEAFF.